The 13 T cell receptor beta chains presented below share a single source sample, sequenced in a study of blood T cells in healthy people across ages. The use of a sample-barcoded 5' primer and a J-beta primer mix characterized a second PCR of about 6 to 11 cycles. TCRdb called the 5' RACE reads again in MiXCR, with one record for every CDR3 protein. The data show about 1.1 million distinct CDR3 sequences, with around two fifths seen just once and 10% to 15% held by the top ten. The sequenced material came from blood. These receptors were obtained from a man between 18 and 29 years old in good health.

The chain carries TRBV20-1 and TRBJ2-7; D may match TRBD1 or TRBD2 (5 bases each). The CDR3 is 14 residues long. Trimming took off 6 bases at V and 3 bases at J, with 18 bases between the two ends. Germline assignment: CDR1 DFQATT and CDR2 SNEGSKA (reference sequence). CDR3 DNA sequence: TGCAGTGCCAAGTCGGGGCTCACCGACTACGAGCAGTACTTC. Translation gives CSAKSGLTDYEQYF.

In its sample, this clonotype was seen a few times. The CDR3 nucleotides are TGTGCCAGCAGCTTAGAACCGGACTGGGATACGCAGTATTTT. The encoded protein is CASSLEPDWDTQYF. The chain uses TRBV7-2 and TRBJ2-3; tentatively, D is TRBD2 (5 bases). CDR3 length: 14 residues. V was shortened by 1 base and J by 6 bases, with 11 bases between the two germline ends. Germline V CDR1 and CDR2: SGHTA, FQGNSA.

The sample holds one count of this clonotype. This chain uses TRBV9 with TRBJ2-5; the match to TRBD2 covers 7 bases. Germline CDR1 and CDR2: SGDLS and YYNGEE. This CDR3 has 16 amino acids. The junction had 20 bases not matched to a gene; V was cut back by 4 bases and J by 11 bases. The CDR3, as DNA: TGTGCCAGCAGCCCCTCAGTCGCGGGGGAATACAATGAGCAGTACTTC. It encodes CASSPSVAGEYNEQYF.

This clonotype has only a few counts. The rearrangement joins TRBV20-1 to TRBJ1-5, with 7 bases identical to TRBD1. The V gene end was trimmed by 0 bases and the J gene end by 1 base; junction bases not matched to a gene: 3. The germline CDR1 and CDR2 sequences are DFQATT and SNEGSKA (reference sequence). This CDR3 comprises 15 residues. CDR3 protein: CSARDGTASNQPQHF. The CDR3 region has the DNA TGCAGTGCTAGAGACGGGACAGCAAGCAATCAGCCCCAGCATTTT.

Regarding this clonotype: Just one base apart from a much larger clone, this may be a read error. V usage is TRBV20-1 and J usage is TRBJ2-3, with 8 bases fitting TRBD2. CDR1 is DFQATT and CDR2 is SNEGSKA in the germline V gene (reference sequence). The CDR3 is 13 amino acids. The CDR3 coding sequence is TGCAGTGCTAGAGGGACTAGCAGAGATACGCAGTATTTT. This codes for CSARGTSRDTQYF.

This chain joins TRBV12-3 or TRBV12-4 and TRBJ2-4; D is unresolved. CDR3 length equals 14 residues. The V end lost 4 bases, the J end lost 10 bases, and 17 bases lay between the germline ends. In DNA form, the CDR3 reads TGTGCCAGCAGTTACCAGCCGGGTCGCGATATTCAGTACTTC. It translates to CASSYQPGRDIQYF.

The rearrangement joins TRBV6-5 to TRBJ1-3; D is possibly TRBD1 (5 bases). CDR1 is MNHEY, CDR2 SVGAGI, per germline. Trimming stripped 2 bases from V and 0 bases from J, with 14 bases between. The CDR3 sequence is 17 residues long. The CDR3 bases are TGTGCCAGCAGTTACGACCCCCGGGGCTTCTCTGGAAACACCATATATTTT. This encodes CASSYDPRGFSGNTIYF.

Worth noting for this clonotype: It may be a read error: a sequence one base away is much more abundant. The V gene is TRBV12-3 or TRBV12-4, the J gene TRBJ2-7; 8 nucleotides line up with TRBD1. V lost 4 bases to trimming and J lost 5 bases; unmatched junction nucleotides: 10. The length of the CDR3 is 15 residues. In DNA, the CDR3 is TGTGCCAGCAGTTCCCCCTCGACAGGGGTGGACGAGCAGTACTTC. This codes for CASSSPSTGVDEQYF.

A word on this clonotype: A clone one base away is much larger, so this may be a read error. V and J are TRBV7-2 and TRBJ1-2; D gene uncertain. V lost 0 bases, J lost 8 bases, and 13 bases lay in between. Germline values: CDR1 SGHTA, CDR2 FQGNSA. The CDR3 contains 14 residues. CDR3 nucleotide sequence: TGTGCCAGCAGCTTAGCCGCAGTCGCTAAGGGCTACACCTTC. Translating it yields CASSLAAVAKGYTF.

This clonotype was seen only a few times. This sequence joins TRBV4-3 and TRBJ1-2; D remains ambiguous. The germline V and J ends were trimmed by 2 bases and 3 bases, with 7 bases remaining between them. CDR1 and CDR2 (germline): LGHNA, YSLEER. This CDR3 region has 13 residues. The CDR3 protein is CASSQSDYYGYTF. Written as DNA, the CDR3 is TGCGCCAGCAGCCAATCCGACTACTATGGCTACACCTTC.

Note on this clonotype: One junction end does not reproduce the germline sequence, and a read error may be involved. The rearrangement links TRBV11-2 to TRBJ1-2; D gene unclear. Germline V gene lookup returns CDR1 SGHAT and CDR2 FQNNGV. The CDR3 consists of 13 residues. CDR3 nucleotide sequence: TGTGCCCGCAGCTTAGGGTCATCCTATGGCTACACCTTC. This encodes CARSLGSSYGYTF.

The chain combines TRBV6-6 with TRBJ2-4; tentatively, D is TRBD1 (6 bases). Matching the DNA end better, TRBJ2-7 makes the J call doubtful. Germline V gene sequence: CDR1 MNHNY, CDR2 SVGAGI (reference sequence). This CDR3 has 14 amino acids. The CDR3 bases are TGTGCCAGCAGAGAGGCAGGGGAAAAGTACGAGCAGTACTTC. It encodes CASREAGEKYEQYF.

The chain is built from TRBV5-1 and TRBJ1-1; 7 bases are a match to TRBD1. The V gene end was trimmed by 4 bases and the J gene end by 4 bases; junction bases not matched to a gene: 4. The CDR3 contains 13 residues. Looked up from germline, CDR1 is SGHRS and CDR2 is YFSETQ. Written as DNA, the CDR3 is TGCGCCAGCAGCGTCGGGACAGTCACTGAAGCTTTCTTT. Amino acid sequence: CASSVGTVTEAFF.